This T cell receptor (beta chain) was profiled in a study of cytotoxic CD8 clonotypes in ibrutinib-treated CLL. On the study more broadly: After a median of almost 70 months, roughly 15 patients stayed remitted and some 12 progressed; responses had been partial in 24 and complete in 2. Study observations and caveats: Sample timing was unmatched between remission and later-progressing patients; lymph nodes unstudied. Under treatment, the uncommon public clonotypes either contracted or remained stable.

V lost 5 bases and J 1 base, leaving 8 bases between the germline ends. This CDR3 contains 14 residues. Germline values: CDR1 SGHNT, CDR2 YENEEA. Remarks on this clone: As yet, its antigen is unknown.

A 1 in 200,000 to 1 in 1 million T cell depth was the sequencing target. Measured with immunoSEQ multiplex PCR; TCRdb has only the in-frame clones, and not every one. Of almost 250,000 clones listed, 70% are singletons. The source was PBMCs, collected after 24 months of ibrutinib treatment. The chain couples TRBV11-3 to TRBJ2-2, with D hard to call. The receptor was derived from a human donor with chronic lymphocytic leukemia. The CDR3 DNA reads TGTGCCAGCAGCGCCTTTCGGAACACCGGGGAGCTGTTTTTT. Encoded protein: CASSAFRNTGELFF.